These 22 T cell receptor beta chains came from one sample sequenced in a study of shared clonotypes between healthy human individuals. Assay: immunoSEQ multiplex PCR; the TCRdb copy retains only in-frame clones and omits some. The table includes some 2,100,000 clones, 90% to 97% detected once. Source material: naive CD4+ T cells sorted from blood. Subset described: CD45RA+ positively selected. Every receptor here comes from a man aged 18-30 years in good health.

The chain couples TRBV5-1 to TRBJ2-5; 12 bases fit TRBD2. Trimming cost V 4 bases and J 5 bases; bases outside gene matches: 9. The CDR3 sequence is 16 residues long. From germline, CDR1 is SGHRS and CDR2 YFSETQ. CDR3 sequence reads: CASSLSGLAGWETQYF. The CDR3 nucleotides are TGCGCCAGCAGCCTATCTGGACTAGCGGGGTGGGAGACCCAGTACTTC.

The CDR3: CASSGNTVAGELFF. The CDR3 coding sequence is TGTGCCAGCAGTGGAAATACGGTAGCCGGGGAGCTGTTTTTT. The chain recombines TRBV6-4 with TRBJ2-2; unclear D gene. Germline V lookup: CDR1 MRHNA, CDR2 SNTAGT. V was pared by 4 bases and J by 6 bases, with 12 bases between. CDR3 length: 14 amino acids.

Concerning this clone itself: Other nucleotide sequences in the sample specify the same CDR3. This chain joins TRBV29-1 and TRBJ2-5; no reliable D call. Germline CDR1 and CDR2: SQVTM and ANQGSEA. Trimming took off 2 bases at V and 4 bases at J, with 8 bases between the two ends. There are 12 residues in the CDR3. Here the CDR3 DNA reads TGCAGCGTTGAAAACGGTGGAGAGACCCAGTACTTC. This codes for CSVENGGETQYF.

V gene TRBV9 combines with J gene TRBJ2-2; D unclear. The V end lost 4 bases, the J end lost 0 bases, and 10 bases lay between the germline ends. CDR3 size: 15 residues. Germline V gene sequence: CDR1 SGDLS, CDR2 YYNGEE. The CDR3 loop reads CASSSRKANTGELFF. CDR3 in DNA: TGTGCCAGCAGCAGCCGAAAGGCGAACACCGGGGAGCTGTTTTTT.

This chain links TRBV7-2 with TRBJ2-1; 11 bases align to TRBD2. The CDR3 length is 16 residues. V was pared by 1 base and J by 8 bases, with 7 bases of the junction left unmatched. The germline CDR1 and CDR2 sequences are SGHTA and FQGNSA. Here the CDR3 reads CASSLVVAGGPYEQFF. CDR3 DNA: TGTGCCAGCAGCTTAGTTGTAGCGGGAGGGCCGTATGAGCAGTTCTTC.

This chain uses TRBV7-2 with TRBJ2-1, with a possible D match to TRBD2 (7 bases). Looked up from germline, CDR1 is SGHTA and CDR2 is FQGNSA. Trimming took off 2 bases at V and 2 bases at J, with 13 bases between the two ends. The CDR3 covers 16 residues. Here the CDR3 DNA reads TGTGCCAGCAGCTTATGGCGGGGGACAACCTACAATGAGCAGTTCTTC. It specifies CASSLWRGTTYNEQFF.

The sample holds one count of this clone. The genes are TRBV7-3 and TRBJ1-1, with D perhaps matching TRBD1 (5 bases). The germline CDR1 and CDR2 sequences are SGHTA and FQGTGA. With 5 bases removed from V and 1 base from J, the gap between germline ends came to 8 bases. The CDR3 is 13 amino acids. CDR3 coding DNA: TGTGCCAGCAGCCAAACAGGGAACACTGAAGCTTTCTTT. Translated: CASSQTGNTEAFF.

CDR3 loop: CASSFMAGAFTDTQYF. The CDR3 DNA sequence: TGTGCCAGCAGCTTCATGGCAGGGGCTTTCACAGATACGCAGTATTTT. J is TRBJ2-3 and V is TRBV7-8; weak D call: TRBD1 (6 bases). There are 16 residues in the CDR3. Germline values: CDR1 SGHVS, CDR2 FQNEAQ. V was trimmed by 3 bases and J by 2 bases, leaving 15 bases between them.

The chain combines TRBV4-3 with TRBJ2-1, with TRBD1 identical over 10 bases. The CDR3 sequence is 16 residues long. The V segment lost 2 bases and the J segment 8 bases; nucleotides outside the gene matches: 9. Germline V lookup: CDR1 LGHNA, CDR2 YSLEER. The CDR3 DNA reads as TGCGCCAGCAGCCAATACGGGACAGGGGTCAAGTATGAGCAGTTCTTC. Amino acid sequence: CASSQYGTGVKYEQFF.

The chain carries TRBV15 and TRBJ2-6; no firm D call. The CDR3 is 15 residues long. Germline V gives CDR1 LNHNV, CDR2 YYDKDF (reference sequence). V lost 3 bases to trimming and J lost 0 bases, with 6 bases between them. CDR3 in DNA: TGTGCCACCAGCAGGGCTGTCTCTGGGGCCAACGTCCTGACTTTC. Amino acids: CATSRAVSGANVLTF.

This clone was detected once. The CDR3, as DNA: TGTGCCAGTAAAGAAAACACCATATATTTT. Translated: CASKENTIYF. The rearrangement links TRBV19 to TRBJ1-3; no clear D gene. The CDR3 spans 10 residues. V lost 7 bases and J 6 bases, leaving 4 bases between the germline ends. Germline values: CDR1 LNHDA, CDR2 SQIVND (reference sequence).

In nucleotides, the CDR3 is TGCGCCAGCAGCCAAGGGGGTCCTTTGGAGGATGGCTACACCTTC. Translation: CASSQGGPLEDGYTF. The chain carries TRBV4-3 and TRBJ1-2; D unclear. CDR1 LGHNA and CDR2 YSLEER come from the germline V gene. Trimming took off 1 base at V and 6 bases at J, with 15 bases between the two ends. The CDR3 runs to 15 residues.

V is TRBV18 and J is TRBJ1-4, with D uncertain. Germline lookup yields CDR1 KGHSH and CDR2 LQKENI. The CDR3 sequence is 14 residues long. Trimming removed 4 bases at V and 13 bases at J, with 19 bases between. Here the CDR3 DNA reads TGTGCCAGCTCACAACGTCATGGCGGTTCCACACTGTTTTTT. Translating gives CASSQRHGGSTLFF.

A note on this clone: Different DNA sequences within this sample yield the same CDR3. The genes are TRBV6-5 and TRBJ2-2; D uncertain. Between the trimmed V and J ends, which lost 2 bases and 5 bases, there was a span of 6 bases. From germline, CDR1 is MNHEY and CDR2 SVGAGI. CDR3 size: 13 residues. The CDR3 sequence is CASSYRDTGELFF. In DNA, the CDR3 is TGTGCCAGCAGTTACCGAGATACCGGGGAGCTGTTTTTT.

The CDR3 loop is CASSKGAEAFF. The DNA of the CDR3 is TGTGCCAGCTCCAAGGGGGCAGAAGCTTTCTTT. The rearrangement joins TRBV18 to TRBJ1-1; 7 nucleotides match TRBD1. The CDR3 loop spans 11 amino acids. The junction had 3 bases not matched to a gene; V was cut back by 6 bases and J by 8 bases. Germline V gene data show CDR1 as KGHSH and CDR2 as LQKENI.

Comments on this clone: At the DNA level, this CDR3 is encoded by other sequences in the same sample as well. CDR3 in DNA: TGCGCCAGCAGCCAGAGACAGGGGGCAGGGTATGGCTACACCTTC. It codes for CASSQRQGAGYGYTF. This sequence joins TRBV5-1 and TRBJ1-2; 10 positions agree with TRBD1. The CDR3 is 15 amino acids. CDR1 and CDR2 (germline): SGHRS, YFSETQ. The junction had 8 bases not matched to a gene; V was cut back by 4 bases and J by 5 bases.

The chain has TRBV6-1 and TRBJ1-1; 10 nucleotides match TRBD1. V lost 7 bases, J lost 3 bases, and 5 bases stayed unmatched. CDR3 length: 14 residues. Germline CDR1 and CDR2: MNHNS and SASEGT. CDR3 nucleotides: TGTGCCAGCAACACGGGACAGGGGTACACTGAAGCTTTCTTT. This gives the protein CASNTGQGYTEAFF.

The chain links TRBV27 to TRBJ2-7; D is uncertain. Germline assignment: CDR1 MNHEY and CDR2 SMNVEV (reference sequence). CDR3 length: 13 amino acids. V dropped 2 bases and J dropped 5 bases, with 10 bases sitting between them. Written as DNA, the CDR3 is TGTGCCAGCAGTTTACGGCAGTTCAACGAGCAGTACTTC. Residues: CASSLRQFNEQYF.

This clone was recorded only once. This chain links TRBV28 with TRBJ1-3; perhaps TRBD1 as D (5 bases). V shed 5 bases and J shed 5 bases, with 16 bases lying between them. Looked up from germline, CDR1 is MDHEN and CDR2 is SYDVKM. This CDR3 has 15 amino acids. CDR3 amino acids: CASSVFSGPRNTIYF. In nucleotides, the CDR3 is TGTGCCAGCAGTGTATTTTCGGGGCCTAGAAACACCATATATTTT.

V gene TRBV6-1 combines with J gene TRBJ2-3; D gene unclear. The germline V gene encodes CDR1 MNHNS and CDR2 SASEGT. V lost 1 base, J lost 0 bases, and 14 bases lay in between. CDR3 length equals 17 residues. CDR3 sequence (DNA): TGTGCCAGCAGTGAAGGGGTCTACTCCGCAAGCACAGATACGCAGTATTTT. This sequence encodes CASSEGVYSASTDTQYF.

V usage is TRBV7-9 and J usage is TRBJ1-1; TRBD1 aligns across 7 bases. Germline assignment: CDR1 SEHNR and CDR2 FQNEAQ (reference sequence). This CDR3 is built from 14 residues. V dropped 6 bases and J dropped 1; count of bases not matched to a gene: 5. CDR3 DNA sequence: TGTGCCAGCAGATCCCAGGGGGGGAACACTGAAGCTTTCTTT. This gives the protein CASRSQGGNTEAFF.

This chain links TRBV9 with TRBJ2-3; 11 bases are shared with TRBD2. The CDR3 covers 15 residues. With V trimmed by 4 bases and J by 6 bases, 7 bases remained unmatched. CDR1 is SGDLS, CDR2 YYNGEE, per germline. The CDR3 protein is CASSQGLAGGDTQYF. For the CDR3, the DNA is TGTGCCAGCAGCCAAGGACTAGCGGGTGGGGATACGCAGTATTTT.